The sample holds a few counts of the clone carrying this T cell receptor delta chain. At one end the junction does not follow the germline gene, possibly because of a read error. Other DNA sequences of this sample code for an identical CDR3. The CDR3 covers 19 residues. Looked up from germline, CDR1 is GEAIGNYY and CDR2 is EKD. This sample was taken from a study of gamma-delta chains in newborns, infants, children. Study details: Microbial exposure reportedly drives polyclonal innate γδ T cell expansion after birth.

TCRdb fed the reads into CATT to redo clone calling. The sample includes 3,700 or so delta-chain clones, more than 0.55% of them seen just once. This clonotype originated in a child who was a newborn, infant or young child, either healthy, febrile or measles-vaccinated (not recorded which). The V gene is TRDV2, the J gene TRDJ3; 9 bases line up with TRDD3. Source material: blood. The CDR3 region is CACDTLLGESSWDTRQMFF. Here the CDR3 DNA reads TGTGCCTGCGACACCTTACTGGGGGAGAGCTCCTGGGACACCCGACAGATGTTTTTC.